This TCR beta chain is from a study of shared clonotypes between healthy human individuals. Produced via immunoSEQ multiplex PCR; TCRdb's table is partial and in-frame only. The sample shows 2 million to 3 million clones, about 92% of them seen only once. V was shortened by 3 bases and J by 7 bases, with 16 bases between the two germline ends. Germline V gene data show CDR1 as SQVTM and CDR2 as ANQGSEA. The CDR3 runs 14 residues. V is TRBV29-1 and J is TRBJ2-1, with D possibly TRBD2 on 5 matching bases. This receptor was identified in a man aged 18-30 years in good health. The sample was naive CD4+ T cells sorted from blood. Subset specified: CD45RA+ positively selected. The CDR3 here is CSVEDGKRGNEQFF. In nucleotides, the CDR3 is TGCAGCGTTGAGGACGGGAAAAGAGGGAATGAGCAGTTCTTC.